The source of this T cell receptor beta chain is a study of shared clonotypes between healthy human individuals. The wider study: Each donor's CD8 memory used one plate, CD8 naive two, each CD4 subset three.

As concerns this clone: Its antigen remains unidentified.

Every donor was a Caucasian adult from Nashville, Tennessee. Study observations and caveats: Exclusively blood specimens were collected; tissue repertoires likely differ.

Trimming took off 2 bases at V and 2 bases at J, with 13 bases between the two ends. The CDR3 covers 15 residues. From germline, CDR1 is GTSNPN and CDR2 SVGIG (reference sequence). In the sorted-subset replicate PCRs, approximately 200 ng DNA, roughly 29,000 T cell genomes, was used. Clones were sequenced by immunoSEQ multiplex PCR, and TCRdb holds only the in-frame ones, with some missing. The table records some 2.4 million clones, roughly 93% of them present only once. The sequenced material came from naive CD4+ T cells from PBMCs. Subset meaning: CD45RA+ positively selected. This sequence joins TRBV30 and TRBJ1-5; no reliable D call. The receptor comes from a man aged 18 to 35 in good health. Some clones in this sample may be carry-over from other donors' samples. The CDR3 DNA sequence: TGTGCCTGGAGTTTTGGGGTCTTGGGCAATCAGCCCCAGCATTTT. Translation: CAWSFGVLGNQPQHF.